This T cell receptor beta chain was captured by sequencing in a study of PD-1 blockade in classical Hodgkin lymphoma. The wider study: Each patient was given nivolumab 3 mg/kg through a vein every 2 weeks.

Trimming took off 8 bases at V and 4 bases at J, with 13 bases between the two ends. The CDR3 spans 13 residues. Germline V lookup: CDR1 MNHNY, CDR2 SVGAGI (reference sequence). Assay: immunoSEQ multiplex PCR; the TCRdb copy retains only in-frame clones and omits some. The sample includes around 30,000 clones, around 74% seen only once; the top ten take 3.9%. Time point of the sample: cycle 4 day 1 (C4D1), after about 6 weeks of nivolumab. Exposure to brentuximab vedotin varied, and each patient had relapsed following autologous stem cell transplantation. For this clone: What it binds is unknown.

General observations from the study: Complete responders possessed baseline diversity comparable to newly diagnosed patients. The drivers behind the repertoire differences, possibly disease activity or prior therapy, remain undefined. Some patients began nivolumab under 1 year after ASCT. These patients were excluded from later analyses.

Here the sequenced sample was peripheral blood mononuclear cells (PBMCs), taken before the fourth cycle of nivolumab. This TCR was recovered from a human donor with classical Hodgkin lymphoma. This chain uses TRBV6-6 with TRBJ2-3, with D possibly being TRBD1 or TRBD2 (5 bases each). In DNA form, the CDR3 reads TGTGCCAGCCAGGGACGCAGCCCAGATACGCAGTATTTT. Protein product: CASQGRSPDTQYF.